The text below deals with one TCR beta chain. Its antigen remains unknown. The donors were healthy bone marrow donors. The sample comes from a study of cytomegalovirus exposure and HLA in healthy donors. Background on the study: The early release's HLA-typed donors yielded 80 million to 95 million unique TCRs.

Study-level points and caveats: The authors later found TCR association rates varying by HLA locus, with DRB1 most and HLA-C fewest.

Germline CDR1 SGHVS, CDR2 FQNEAQ. This CDR3 region has 14 residues. V was trimmed by 0 bases and J by 1 base, leaving 7 bases between them. PCR primers comprised 60 Vbeta and 13 Jbeta primers. Only in-frame clones appear in the TCRdb table, and some are missing; sequencing was by immunoSEQ multiplex PCR. The sample consists of some 150,000 clones, 65% to 85% of them appearing once. This receptor was taken from a woman aged 25 to 39 in good health and CMV-seropositive. The sample consisted of PBMCs. The rearrangement links TRBV7-8 to TRBJ2-7; perhaps TRBD1 as D (6 bases). This CDR3 is CASSLAGQSYEQYF. For the CDR3, the DNA is TGTGCCAGCAGCTTAGCTGGACAGTCCTACGAGCAGTACTTC.